The 18 T cell receptor beta chains below all came from one sample that was sequenced in a study of blood T cell repertoires in COVID-19. Method: immunoSEQ multiplex PCR; TCRdb's copy keeps in-frame clones and lacks some. Of 200,000 to 250,000 clones listed, around 90% are singletons. The sequenced sample was peripheral blood. Source of these receptors: a woman aged 18-29 years who had recovered from COVID-19.

The chain is built from TRBV3-1 (or the pseudogene TRBV3-2) and TRBJ2-7; no definite D call. The CDR3 covers 17 residues. The germline CDR1 and CDR2 sequences are LGHDT and YNNKEL (reference sequence). The V end was cut by 4 bases, the J end by 0 bases, with 19 bases between. This CDR3 is CASSPSPQTASSYEQYF. DNA of the CDR3: TGTGCCAGCAGCCCCTCCCCTCAGACTGCGAGCTCCTACGAGCAGTACTTC.

In this sample, this clone turned up once. The chain links TRBV21-1 to TRBJ2-2; the D call TRBD2 from the table was never checked on the DNA. TRBV21-1 is recorded as a pseudogene. This CDR3 spans 14 amino acids. This CDR3 reads CASSNGDKTGELFF. The CDR3 DNA reads as TGTGCCAGCAGCAATGGAGATAAAACCGGGGAGCTGTTTTTT.

The chain carries TRBV9 and TRBJ2-3; 7 bases fit TRBD2. With V trimmed by 4 bases and J by 5 bases, 13 bases remained unmatched. From germline, CDR1 is SGDLS and CDR2 YYNGEE. This CDR3 is 16 amino acids long. The CDR3 protein is CASSPWGGGPQDTQYF. The DNA of the CDR3 is TGTGCCAGCAGCCCTTGGGGGGGAGGGCCCCAAGATACGCAGTATTTT.

J is TRBJ2-1 and V is TRBV4-1; 10 bases map to TRBD2. This CDR3 has 15 residues. Germline CDR1 is MGHRA and CDR2 is YSYEKL. Trimming took 3 bases from V and 9 from J; bases not matched to a gene: 8. The CDR3: CASSQLAGVSTEQFF. In nucleotides, the CDR3 is TGCGCCAGCAGCCAGCTAGCGGGAGTATCCACTGAGCAGTTCTTC.

V is TRBV3-1 (or the pseudogene TRBV3-2) and J is TRBJ2-7; TRBD1 is a possible D gene (6 bases). Trimming pared 4 bases from V and 4 bases from J, leaving 20 bases between. Germline CDR1 and CDR2: LGHDT and YNNKEL (reference sequence). The CDR3 covers 16 residues. CDR3 loop: CASSPRGKRELYEQYF. The CDR3 DNA reads TGTGCCAGCAGCCCCAGGGGAAAGAGGGAACTTTACGAGCAGTACTTC.

The chain has TRBV27 and TRBJ2-6; 7 bases map to TRBD1. With 1 base clipped from V and 2 bases from J, the junction kept 5 bases outside the gene matches. Per the germline V gene, CDR1 is MNHEY and CDR2 is SMNVEV (reference sequence). The CDR3 extends over 17 amino acids. CDR3 DNA sequence: TGTGCCAGCAGTTTATGGGGTCAGGGGGCTGGGGCCAACGTCCTGACTTTC. It translates to CASSLWGQGAGANVLTF. Supplemented by reference TRBV27 and TRBJ2-6, the full variable domain reads EAQVTQNPRYLITVTGKKLTVTCSQNMNHEYMSWYRQDPGLGLRQIYYSMNVEVTDKGDVPEGYKVSRKEKRNFPLILESPSPNQTSLYFCASSLWGQGAGANVLTFGAGSRLTVL.

The chain is built from TRBV29-1 and TRBJ1-2; 11 nucleotides line up with TRBD1. Germline CDR1 and CDR2: SQVTM and ANQGSEA. This CDR3 spans 15 amino acids. V lost 8 bases, J lost 4 bases, and 12 bases stayed unmatched. Here the CDR3 reads CSFPGQGENPYGYTF. CDR3 bases: TGCAGCTTTCCGGGACAGGGGGAAAACCCCTATGGCTACACCTTC.

This chain joins TRBV19 and TRBJ1-1; tentative D call: TRBD1 (6 bases). Germline CDR1 LNHDA, CDR2 SQIVND (reference sequence). Trimming pared 5 bases from V and 3 bases from J, leaving 22 bases between. The CDR3 is 17 amino acids. This chain's CDR3 is CASSAWDTSRLDTEAFF. CDR3 in DNA: TGTGCCAGTAGTGCCTGGGACACCTCTCGACTGGACACTGAAGCTTTCTTT. The complete variable domain, with remaining parts taken from reference TRBV19 and TRBJ1-1, reads DGGITQSPKYLFRKEGQNVTLSCEQNLNHDAMYWYRQDPGQGLRLIYYSQIVNDFQKGDIAEGYSVSREKKESFPLTVTSAQKNPTAFYLCASSAWDTSRLDTEAFFGQGTRLTVV.

This sequence joins TRBV12-3 or TRBV12-4 and TRBJ2-2; D is possibly TRBD2 (5 bases). The ends were cut back, 8 bases at V and 4 bases at J, with 11 bases in the middle. The CDR3 is 13 residues long. Here the CDR3 reads CASDGVATGELFF. Here the CDR3 DNA reads TGTGCCAGCGACGGGGTGGCCACCGGGGAGCTGTTTTTT.

This clone was found a few times. The V gene is TRBV5-1, the J gene TRBJ1-2, with D possibly being TRBD1 (5 bases). This CDR3 comprises 15 residues. With 4 bases removed from V and 4 bases from J, the gap between germline ends came to 17 bases. CDR1 SGHRS and CDR2 YFSETQ come from the germline V gene. CDR3 residues: CASSPTGGKVYGYTF. DNA for the CDR3: TGCGCCAGCAGCCCCACGGGGGGTAAAGTCTATGGCTACACCTTC.

The V and J genes are TRBV24-1 and TRBJ2-3, with 7 bases identical to TRBD1. With 3 bases clipped from V and 3 bases from J, the junction kept 8 bases outside the gene matches. Germline CDR1 KGHDR, CDR2 SFDVKD. The CDR3 consists of 16 residues. The DNA of the CDR3 is TGTGCCACCAGTGATCTGGGACAGAAGGGGACAGATACGCAGTATTTT. It encodes CATSDLGQKGTDTQYF.

The chain links TRBV5-5 to TRBJ2-7, with D possibly matching TRBD1 (7 bases). This CDR3 is 13 amino acids long. V was clipped by 4 bases and J by 3 bases, with 11 bases between them. Germline CDR1 reads SGHKS; CDR2 reads YYEKEE (reference sequence). The chain's CDR3 is CASSTQGGYEQYF. In nucleotides, the CDR3 is TGTGCCAGCAGCACCCAGGGGGGCTACGAGCAGTACTTC.

The V call is TRBV18, the J call TRBJ1-3; unclear D gene. CDR3 size: 11 residues. Germline lookup yields CDR1 KGHSH and CDR2 LQKENI. The V and J ends lost 2 bases and 7 bases respectively, with 3 bases between them. The CDR3 reads CASSPSNTIYF. The CDR3 bases are TGTGCCAGCTCACCAAGCAACACCATATATTTT.

V gene TRBV7-3 combines with J gene TRBJ1-2; 8 nucleotides align to TRBD1. CDR1 and CDR2 from the germline V gene are SGHTA and FQGTGA. The trim removed 5 bases at V and 8 bases at J, leaving 7 bases unmatched. This CDR3 has 13 amino acids. CDR3 protein: CASSTDREEGYTF. DNA of the CDR3: TGTGCCAGCAGCACGGACAGGGAGGAGGGCTACACCTTC.

The chain employs TRBV29-1 and TRBJ2-5; maybe TRBD1 (5 bases). Trimming cost V 0 bases and J 4 bases, with 18 bases left between them. This CDR3 has 16 residues. The V gene's germline CDR1 is SQVTM and CDR2 ANQGSEA. CDR3 nucleotides: TGCAGCGTTGAAGATCCCTCGGACACCTTCAGAGAGACCCAGTACTTC. Its translation is CSVEDPSDTFRETQYF.

The J gene is TRBJ1-2, the V gene TRBV5-1; D possibly corresponds to TRBD1 (5 bases). The germline gives CDR1 SGHRS, CDR2 YFSETQ. The length of the CDR3 is 12 residues. V was shortened by 4 bases and J by 4 bases, with 8 bases between the two germline ends. CDR3 in amino acids: CASSIDSYGYTF. The CDR3 region has the DNA TGCGCCAGCAGCATTGACAGCTATGGCTACACCTTC.

The chain recombines TRBV6-2 or TRBV6-3 with TRBJ2-3, with no clear D. CDR3 length equals 14 residues. The germline CDR1 and CDR2 sequences are MNHEY and SVGEGT. V lost 0 bases and J lost 2, with 6 bases in between. The CDR3 coding sequence is TGTGCCAGCAGTTACTCGAGGCACACAGATACGCAGTATTTT. Translating gives CASSYSRHTDTQYF.

The rearrangement links TRBV5-5 to TRBJ1-1; no firm D call. The CDR3 is 12 amino acids. CDR1 SGHKS and CDR2 YYEKEE come from the germline V gene (reference sequence). Trimming cost V 7 bases and J 0 bases, with 7 bases left between them. CDR3 in DNA: TGTGCCAGCCTCAACATGAACACTGAAGCTTTCTTT. Translating it yields CASLNMNTEAFF.